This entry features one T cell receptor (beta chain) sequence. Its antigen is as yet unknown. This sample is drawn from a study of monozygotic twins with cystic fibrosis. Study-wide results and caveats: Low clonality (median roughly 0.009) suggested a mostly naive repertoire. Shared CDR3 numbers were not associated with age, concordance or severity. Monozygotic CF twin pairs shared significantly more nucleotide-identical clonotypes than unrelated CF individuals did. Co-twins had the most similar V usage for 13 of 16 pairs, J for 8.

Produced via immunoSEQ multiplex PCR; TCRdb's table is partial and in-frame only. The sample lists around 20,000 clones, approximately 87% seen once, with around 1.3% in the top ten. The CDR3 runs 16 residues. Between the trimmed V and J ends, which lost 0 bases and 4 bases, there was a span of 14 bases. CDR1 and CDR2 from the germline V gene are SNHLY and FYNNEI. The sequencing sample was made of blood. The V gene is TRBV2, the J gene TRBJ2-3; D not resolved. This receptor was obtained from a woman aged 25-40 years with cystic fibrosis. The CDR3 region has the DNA TGTGCCAGCAGTGAAGCGTCCGGGCCGTCCGCAGATACGCAGTATTTT. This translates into CASSEASGPSADTQYF.